This TCR beta chain was recorded in a study of hypomethylating agent response in myelodysplastic syndrome. Study details: Hypomethylating treatment was azacitidine in about 75% of the 11, decitabine in 3 of 11.

Assay used: immunoSEQ multiplex PCR; TCRdb lists only in-frame clones, some missing. The data show roughly 4,500 clones, 82% seen once. The trim removed 6 bases at V and 7 bases at J, leaving 26 bases unmatched. This CDR3 has 21 residues. Germline-derived CDR1 and CDR2 are MDHEN and SYDVKM. The sequence came from a human donor with myelodysplastic syndrome. The material sequenced was bone marrow, taken before or after starting hypomethylating agent treatment for myelodysplastic syndrome (not recorded which). The V and J genes are TRBV28 and TRBJ2-7; 14 bases are shared with TRBD2. CDR3 amino acids: CASSSLIPGLAGAWSSGEQYF. CDR3 sequence (DNA): TGTGCCAGCAGCTCCCTTATCCCGGGACTAGCGGGAGCCTGGTCTTCGGGGGAGCAGTACTTC.